Below, one T cell receptor beta chain is given with its context. As yet, its antigen is unknown. The sample originates from a study of vaccination and CD4 T cells after COVID-19. Sequenced with the Oncomine TCR Beta short-read assay was DNA taken from cultured CD4+ T cells. TCRdb re-analysed the PCR reads in MiXCR, keeping a single row per CDR3 protein. Among some 7,000 distinct CDR3 sequences, roughly 29% were seen once, and the ten largest hold 33%. Treatment noted: approximately nine-day PBMC culture with coronavirus spike peptide pools or control peptides (ViraFEST assay). During the years 2011-2018, before the COVID-19 pandemic, the unexposed donor's CD4+ T cells were collected. Sequenced material: CD4+ T cells from blood, cultured in vitro. This clonotype was obtained from a human donor in good health.

CDR3 in amino acids: CASSEGARGEAFF. As DNA, the CDR3 is TGCGCCAGCAGTGAGGGGGCAAGGGGTGAAGCTTTCTTT. The gene calls are TRBV10-1 and TRBJ1-1; D may be TRBD1 (5 bases). Deletions cut 2 bases from V and 7 bases from J, with 11 bases between. The CDR3 covers 13 residues. Germline V gene sequence: CDR1 WNHNN, CDR2 SYGVQD (reference sequence).